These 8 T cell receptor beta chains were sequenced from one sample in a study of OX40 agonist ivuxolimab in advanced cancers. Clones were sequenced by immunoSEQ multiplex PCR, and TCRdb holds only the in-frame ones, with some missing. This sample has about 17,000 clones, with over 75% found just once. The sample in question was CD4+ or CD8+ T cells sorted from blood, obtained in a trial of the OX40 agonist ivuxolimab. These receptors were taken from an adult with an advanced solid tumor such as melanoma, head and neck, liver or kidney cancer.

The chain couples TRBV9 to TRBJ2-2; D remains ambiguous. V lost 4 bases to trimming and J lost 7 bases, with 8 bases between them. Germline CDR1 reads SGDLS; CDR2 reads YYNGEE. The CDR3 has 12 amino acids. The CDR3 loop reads CASSLGLGELFF. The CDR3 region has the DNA TGTGCCAGCAGCCTCGGCCTCGGGGAGCTGTTTTTT.

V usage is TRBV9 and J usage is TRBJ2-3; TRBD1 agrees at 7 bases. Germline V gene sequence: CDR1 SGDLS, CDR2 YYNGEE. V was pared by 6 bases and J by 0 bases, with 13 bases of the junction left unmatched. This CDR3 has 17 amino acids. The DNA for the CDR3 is TGTGCCAGCACCGGCTTCACAGGGGAATCGAGCACAGATACGCAGTATTTT. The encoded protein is CASTGFTGESSTDTQYF.

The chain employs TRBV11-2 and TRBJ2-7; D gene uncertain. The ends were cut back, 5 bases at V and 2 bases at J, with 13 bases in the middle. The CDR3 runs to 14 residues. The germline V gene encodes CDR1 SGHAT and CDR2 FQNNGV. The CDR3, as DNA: TGTGCCAGCAGCCCCCCAGCAGGCCCCTACGAGCAGTACTTC. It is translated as CASSPPAGPYEQYF.

In DNA form, the CDR3 reads TGTGCCAGCAGCTTCGCGCCTAACTACGAGCAGTACTTC. Protein product: CASSFAPNYEQYF. V gene TRBV11-2 combines with J gene TRBJ2-7; D ambiguous. The V gene's germline CDR1 is SGHAT and CDR2 FQNNGV. The CDR3 spans 13 residues. The ends were cut back, 3 bases at V and 3 bases at J, with 9 bases in the middle.

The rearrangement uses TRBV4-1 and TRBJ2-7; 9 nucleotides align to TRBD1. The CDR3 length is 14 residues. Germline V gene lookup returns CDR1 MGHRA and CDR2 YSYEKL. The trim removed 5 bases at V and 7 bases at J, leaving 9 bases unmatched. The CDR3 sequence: CASSSDRGLGEQYF. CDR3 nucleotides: TGCGCCAGCAGCTCGGACAGGGGTCTGGGGGAGCAGTACTTC.

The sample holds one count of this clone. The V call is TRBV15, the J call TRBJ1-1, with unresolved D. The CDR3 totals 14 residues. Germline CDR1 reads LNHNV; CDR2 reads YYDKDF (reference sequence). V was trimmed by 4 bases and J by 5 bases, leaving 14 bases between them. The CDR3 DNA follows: TGTGCCACCAGCACCTGGCGCGGGAGAACTGAAGCTTTCTTT. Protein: CATSTWRGRTEAFF.

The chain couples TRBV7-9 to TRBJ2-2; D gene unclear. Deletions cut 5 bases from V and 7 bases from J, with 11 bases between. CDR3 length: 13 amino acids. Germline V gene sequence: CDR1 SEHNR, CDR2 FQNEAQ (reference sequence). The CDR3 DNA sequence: TGTGCCAGCAGCAACGGGCCCTTCGGGGAGCTGTTTTTT. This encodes CASSNGPFGELFF.

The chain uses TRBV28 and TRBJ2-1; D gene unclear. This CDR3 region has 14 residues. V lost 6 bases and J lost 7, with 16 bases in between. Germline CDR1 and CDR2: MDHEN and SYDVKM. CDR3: CASSRVANGNEQFF. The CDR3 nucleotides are TGTGCCAGCAGCCGAGTGGCGAACGGAAATGAGCAGTTCTTC.